The count of the clone carrying this TCR beta chain is one. The data belong to a study of blood T cell repertoires in COVID-19. Produced via immunoSEQ multiplex PCR; TCRdb's table is partial and in-frame only. Altogether under 200,000 clones are present, 70% to 80% being singletons, with the ten largest covering roughly 5.7%. The CDR3 runs 16 residues. The V and J ends lost 5 bases and 2 bases respectively, with 18 bases between them. The germline gives CDR1 SGHTA, CDR2 FQGNSA. The sample comprised peripheral blood. The receptor's source is a woman aged 40 to 55 with COVID-19, enrolled during active disease. The chain couples TRBV7-2 to TRBJ1-1; D remains ambiguous. This chain's CDR3 is CASSGSTRSSNTEAFF. The DNA for the CDR3 is TGTGCCAGCAGCGGATCCACCCGGAGCTCAAACACTGAAGCTTTCTTT.